These 32 T cell receptor beta chains were sequenced from one sample in a study of blood T cell repertoires in COVID-19. Libraries were prepared by immunoSEQ multiplex PCR; TCRdb keeps only in-frame clonotypes and omits some of them. The table has 70,000 to 90,000 clones, more than 75% seen once. Specimen: peripheral blood. The receptors were gathered from a human donor in a cohort sampled during active COVID-19.

The rearrangement links TRBV7-8 to TRBJ1-1; tentative D call: TRBD1 (5 bases). The CDR3 is 18 amino acids. Trimming removed 2 bases from V and 0 bases from J, with 19 bases in between. In germline, CDR1 is SGHVS, CDR2 FQNEAQ. The CDR3: CASSLLPAGGGVNTEAFF. Here the CDR3 DNA reads TGTGCCAGCAGCTTACTACCGGCGGGGGGAGGAGTGAACACTGAAGCTTTCTTT.

CDR3 region: CASSLLTSGAGKETQYF. Written as DNA, the CDR3 is TGCGCCAGCAGCTTGTTGACTAGCGGGGCCGGAAAAGAGACCCAGTACTTC. The chain recombines TRBV5-1 with TRBJ2-5, with TRBD2 matching over 11 bases. CDR3 size: 17 residues. Per germline, CDR1 SGHRS and CDR2 YFSETQ. The V and J ends lost 1 base and 3 bases, in that order; junction bases with no gene match: 8.

This rearrangement joins TRBV29-1 to TRBJ1-3; D uncertain. The CDR3 extends over 14 amino acids. CDR1 SQVTM and CDR2 ANQGSEA come from the germline V gene. Trimming shortened V by 7 bases and J by 4 bases, and 17 bases separated the two germline ends. The CDR3 here is CSAQPGAGGNTIYF. CDR3 nucleotides: TGCAGCGCCCAACCGGGAGCCGGAGGAAACACCATATATTTT.

The chain couples TRBV6-5 to TRBJ2-7; 11 bases match TRBD1. CDR3 size: 14 residues. Trimming took 2 bases from V and 3 from J; bases not matched to a gene: 0. Germline loops: CDR1 MNHEY, CDR2 SVGAGI. CDR3 region: CASSYGTGGYEQYF. The CDR3 coding sequence is TGTGCCAGCAGTTACGGGACAGGGGGCTACGAGCAGTACTTC.

This chain connects TRBV9 to TRBJ2-1, with 10 bases identical to TRBD2. Germline trimming cut 4 bases from V and 4 bases from J; bases unmatched to any gene: 8. Germline CDR1 reads SGDLS; CDR2 reads YYNGEE. The CDR3 contains 16 residues. The CDR3 loop is CASSPLSGGDYNEQFF. CDR3 DNA sequence: TGTGCCAGCAGCCCACTAAGCGGGGGGGATTACAATGAGCAGTTCTTC.

The chain joins TRBV28 to TRBJ2-5; TRBD2 might be the D (6 bases). Trimming took off 6 bases at V and 4 bases at J, with 12 bases between the two ends. The germline V gene has CDR1 MDHEN and CDR2 SYDVKM. The CDR3 sequence is 13 residues long. For the CDR3, the DNA is TGTGCCAGCAGCTCTACTAGCCCAGAGACCCAGTACTTC. Translating it yields CASSSTSPETQYF.

This chain joins TRBV3-1 (or the pseudogene TRBV3-2) and TRBJ1-4; D ambiguous. Germline V gene lookup returns CDR1 LGHDT and CDR2 YNNKEL (reference sequence). V was pared by 3 bases and J by 8 bases, with 16 bases between. This CDR3 contains 15 residues. CDR3 sequence: CASSQEAFMGEKLFF. The CDR3 nucleotides read TGTGCCAGCAGCCAGGAGGCCTTCATGGGGGAAAAACTGTTTTTT.

The V call is TRBV2, the J call TRBJ2-2; 8 bases align to TRBD1. Germline V gene data show CDR1 as SNHLY and CDR2 as FYNNEI. Trimming cost V 6 bases and J 3 bases; bases outside gene matches: 9. This CDR3 has 16 residues. CDR3 sequence (DNA): TGTGCCAGCAGCGCACCAGGGGGCAGAGACACCGGGGAGCTGTTTTTT. Translation gives CASSAPGGRDTGELFF.

This chain links TRBV28 with TRBJ2-5; TRBD2 matches at 9 bases. The length of the CDR3 is 14 residues. Germline loops: CDR1 MDHEN, CDR2 SYDVKM. V lost 7 bases, J lost 4 bases, and 7 bases stayed unmatched. The CDR3 DNA sequence: TGTGCCAGCATGGTAGCGGGGGCCGGAGAGACCCAGTACTTC. This gives the protein CASMVAGAGETQYF.

V gene TRBV27 combines with J gene TRBJ2-7; 9 bases agree with TRBD1. This CDR3 has 14 residues. V shed 6 bases, J shed 2 bases, and the junction held 5 bases outside the gene matches. Germline CDR1 is MNHEY and CDR2 is SMNVEV (reference sequence). The CDR3 region is CASRRDRGAYEQYF. The DNA for the CDR3 is TGTGCCAGCAGACGCGACAGGGGGGCCTACGAGCAGTACTTC.

This chain joins TRBV5-6 and TRBJ2-7; maybe TRBD2 (5 bases). Trimming shortened V by 2 bases and J by 3 bases, and 15 bases separated the two germline ends. The germline CDR1 and CDR2 sequences are SGHDT and YYEEEE. The CDR3 totals 15 residues. The CDR3 reads CASSFPPGLIYEQYF. Written as DNA, the CDR3 is TGTGCCAGCAGCTTCCCCCCCGGACTTATCTACGAGCAGTACTTC.

This clone occurred a few times. The chain carries TRBV6-5 and TRBJ1-2, with 7 bases that match TRBD1. This CDR3 has 14 amino acids. Germline CDR1 is MNHEY and CDR2 is SVGAGI. Unmatched junction bases numbered 3, after V lost 0 bases and J lost 5 bases. The CDR3 nucleotides are TGTGCCAGCAGTTACTCGAGGACAGGTTATGGCTACACCTTC. Its protein is CASSYSRTGYGYTF.

This chain uses TRBV28 with TRBJ1-4, with 7 bases that match TRBD1. Trimming removed 6 bases from V and 7 bases from J; junction bases left unmatched: 5. The germline gives CDR1 MDHEN, CDR2 SYDVKM. This CDR3 is 13 amino acids long. CDR3 coding DNA: TGTGCCAGCAGCGGAGGGACAGTTGAAAAACTGTTTTTT. It codes for CASSGGTVEKLFF.

This chain joins TRBV3-1 (or the pseudogene TRBV3-2) and TRBJ2-5; unclear D gene. The ends were cut back, 0 bases at V and 7 bases at J, with 6 bases in the middle. The CDR3 contains 12 residues. Germline V gene data show CDR1 as LGHDT and CDR2 as YNNKEL (reference sequence). The CDR3 protein is CASSQDFGTQYF. The CDR3 region has the DNA TGTGCCAGCAGCCAAGATTTCGGGACCCAGTACTTC.

This clone is a singleton in its sample. The CDR3 sequence is CASSLIGSETQYF. The CDR3 DNA follows: TGTGCCAGCAGCTTGATTGGGAGCGAGACCCAGTACTTC. V and J are TRBV5-4 and TRBJ2-5, with D possibly being TRBD2 (5 bases). Trimming removed 1 base from V and 5 bases from J, with 9 bases in between. Looked up from germline, CDR1 is SGHNT and CDR2 is YYREEE (reference sequence). CDR3 length: 13 amino acids.

This clone was seen only once. The J gene is TRBJ1-5, the V gene TRBV6-5; no clear D gene. Germline V gene sequence: CDR1 MNHEY, CDR2 SVGAGI. V lost 2 bases and J lost 0, with 2 bases in between. CDR3 length equals 13 residues. CDR3 amino acids: CASSYRSNQPQHF. CDR3 nucleotides: TGTGCCAGCAGTTACCGTAGCAATCAGCCCCAGCATTTT.

This clone was counted only a few times. The rearrangement uses TRBV12-5 and TRBJ2-1; D perhaps matches TRBD2 (6 bases). Germline CDR1 and CDR2: LGHNT and FRNRAP. The CDR3 sequence is 16 residues long. V was pared by 4 bases and J by 5 bases, with 18 bases between. CDR3 DNA: TGTGCTAGTGGTTGGGGGGATGACGGAGGGGACAATGAGCAGTTCTTC. It yields the protein CASGWGDDGGDNEQFF.

This chain links TRBV6-5 with TRBJ2-5; TRBD1 might be the D (5 bases). V lost 6 bases and J lost 7, with 21 bases in between. Germline CDR1 reads MNHEY; CDR2 reads SVGAGI. This CDR3 is 15 amino acids long. The CDR3 sequence: CASRTDTPSVGTQYF. DNA of the CDR3: TGTGCCAGCAGAACGGACACCCCATCGGTGGGGACCCAGTACTTC.

The chain uses TRBV5-1 and TRBJ1-1; D not resolved. The CDR3 extends over 13 amino acids. In germline, CDR1 is SGHRS, CDR2 YFSETQ. V was clipped by 0 bases and J by 3 bases, with 6 bases between them. DNA of the CDR3: TGCGCCAGCAGCTTGGCCGGGGACACTGAAGCTTTCTTT. Translating gives CASSLAGDTEAFF. Full variable domain (remainder filled in from reference TRBV5-1 and TRBJ1-1): KAGVTQTPRYLIKTRGQQVTLSCSPISGHRSVSWYQQTPGQGLQFLFEYFSETQRNKGNFPGRFSGRQFSNSRSEMNVSTLELGDSALYLCASSLAGDTEAFFGQGTRLTVV.

This chain links TRBV5-1 with TRBJ2-7; 7 bases map to TRBD1. V lost 0 bases to trimming and J lost 0 bases; unmatched junction nucleotides: 6. The CDR3 contains 16 residues. The germline gives CDR1 SGHRS, CDR2 YFSETQ. CDR3 in DNA: TGCGCCAGCAGCTTGGACCCCGGGACAGCCTCCTACGAGCAGTACTTC. This codes for CASSLDPGTASYEQYF.

The rearrangement links TRBV4-1 to TRBJ1-3, with D possibly TRBD1 on 5 matching bases. Germline V gives CDR1 MGHRA, CDR2 YSYEKL. V lost 0 bases and J lost 2, with 8 bases in between. The CDR3 runs 15 residues. CDR3 loop: CASSQDGGAGNTIYF. In nucleotides, the CDR3 is TGCGCCAGCAGCCAAGATGGGGGGGCTGGAAACACCATATATTTT.

V usage is TRBV11-2 and J usage is TRBJ2-2; possibly TRBD1 for D (6 bases). Germline CDR1 is SGHAT and CDR2 is FQNNGV. The CDR3 runs to 16 residues. V was cut by 2 bases and J by 0 bases, with 10 bases left in between. The CDR3, as DNA: TGTGCCAGCAGCTTACAGGGGTCCGCGAACACCGGGGAGCTGTTTTTT. This codes for CASSLQGSANTGELFF.

CDR3 sequence reads: CASSPAGSGSYEQYF. CDR3 DNA: TGCGCCAGCAGCCCCGCGGGTAGCGGGAGTTACGAGCAGTACTTC. The rearrangement uses TRBV5-1 and TRBJ2-7, with 9 bases aligning to TRBD2. Germline V gene lookup returns CDR1 SGHRS and CDR2 YFSETQ. This CDR3 comprises 15 residues. J lost 4 bases, V lost 4 bases, and 9 bases had no gene match.

This chain uses TRBV6-1 with TRBJ2-7; 13 bases align to TRBD2. V was clipped by 2 bases and J by 4 bases; unmatched bases: 5. This CDR3 comprises 16 residues. Per germline, CDR1 MNHNS and CDR2 SASEGT. CDR3 sequence: CASSEIGTSGVYEQYF. DNA for the CDR3: TGTGCCAGCAGTGAAATTGGGACTAGCGGGGTTTACGAGCAGTACTTC.

The V gene is TRBV2, the J gene TRBJ2-4, with TRBD2 identical over 8 bases. The CDR3 has 16 residues. The V segment lost 6 bases and the J segment 5 bases; nucleotides outside the gene matches: 12. Germline CDR1 and CDR2: SNHLY and FYNNEI. The CDR3: CASSLQVSGGENIQYF. CDR3 DNA: TGTGCCAGCAGCCTCCAGGTTTCCGGGGGGGAAAACATTCAGTACTTC.

The chain carries TRBV2 and TRBJ2-7, with 9 bases identical to TRBD2. In germline, CDR1 is SNHLY, CDR2 FYNNEI. The CDR3 is 15 amino acids. Unmatched junction bases numbered 8, after V lost 2 bases and J lost 6 bases. CDR3 DNA: TGTGCCAGCAGTGAAAGGGTAGCGGGAGCTCCCGAGCAGTACTTC. This translates into CASSERVAGAPEQYF.

The V gene is TRBV3-1 (or the pseudogene TRBV3-2), the J gene TRBJ1-1; possibly TRBD1 for D (5 bases). The CDR3 sequence is 16 residues long. Germline CDR1 LGHDT, CDR2 YNNKEL (reference sequence). V was cut by 1 base and J by 3 bases, with 15 bases left in between. The CDR3 reads CASSQGGEGWDTEAFF. DNA for the CDR3: TGTGCCAGCAGCCAAGGAGGGGAGGGGTGGGACACTGAAGCTTTCTTT.

This chain joins TRBV3-1 (or the pseudogene TRBV3-2) and TRBJ1-4; 9 bases are a match to TRBD1. The CDR3 loop spans 16 amino acids. After removal of 4 bases from V and 0 bases from J, the junction contained 3 bases not matched to a gene. The germline V gene has CDR1 LGHDT and CDR2 YNNKEL (reference sequence). CDR3: CASSRRQGATNEKLFF. CDR3 nucleotide sequence: TGTGCCAGCAGCCGCCGACAGGGGGCAACTAATGAAAAACTGTTTTTT.

The chain employs TRBV10-1 and TRBJ1-6, with 7 bases identical to TRBD1. Trimming at V came to 2 bases and at J to 8 bases, leaving 0 bases not matched to a gene. The germline V gene encodes CDR1 WNHNN and CDR2 SYGVQD (reference sequence). The CDR3 runs 13 residues. CDR3 region: CASSEQGDSPLHF. CDR3 bases: TGCGCCAGCAGTGAGCAGGGGGATTCACCCCTCCACTTT.

This clone was counted once. V and J are TRBV5-1 and TRBJ1-4; 7 nucleotides align to TRBD1. Germline CDR1 is SGHRS and CDR2 is YFSETQ. With V trimmed by 4 bases and J by 5 bases, 5 bases remained unmatched. This CDR3 is built from 14 residues. Here the CDR3 DNA reads TGCGCCAGCAGCCAGGGACAGACAAATGAAAAACTGTTTTTT. Encoded protein: CASSQGQTNEKLFF. Full variable domain (remainder filled in from reference TRBV5-1 and TRBJ1-4): KAGVTQTPRYLIKTRGQQVTLSCSPISGHRSVSWYQQTPGQGLQFLFEYFSETQRNKGNFPGRFSGRQFSNSRSEMNVSTLELGDSALYLCASSQGQTNEKLFFGSGTQLSVL.

V is TRBV19 and J is TRBJ1-2; D uncertain. This CDR3 contains 12 residues. Germline lookup yields CDR1 LNHDA and CDR2 SQIVND (reference sequence). The V end was cut by 8 bases, the J end by 3 bases, with 10 bases between. The CDR3 spells CASGSLDYGYTF. In nucleotides, the CDR3 is TGTGCCAGTGGGAGCCTCGACTATGGCTACACCTTC. The variable domain in full, completed from reference TRBV19 and TRBJ1-2, reads DGGITQSPKYLFRKEGQNVTLSCEQNLNHDAMYWYRQDPGQGLRLIYYSQIVNDFQKGDIAEGYSVSREKKESFPLTVTSAQKNPTAFYLCASGSLDYGYTFGSGTRLTVV.

The chain joins TRBV5-1 to TRBJ2-1; unclear D gene. Germline-derived CDR1 and CDR2 are SGHRS and YFSETQ. This CDR3 spans 12 amino acids. V was trimmed by 4 bases and J by 12 bases, leaving 14 bases between them. CDR3 sequence: CASSTESRGQFF. CDR3 coding DNA: TGCGCCAGCAGCACCGAGTCCCGTGGGCAGTTCTTC.